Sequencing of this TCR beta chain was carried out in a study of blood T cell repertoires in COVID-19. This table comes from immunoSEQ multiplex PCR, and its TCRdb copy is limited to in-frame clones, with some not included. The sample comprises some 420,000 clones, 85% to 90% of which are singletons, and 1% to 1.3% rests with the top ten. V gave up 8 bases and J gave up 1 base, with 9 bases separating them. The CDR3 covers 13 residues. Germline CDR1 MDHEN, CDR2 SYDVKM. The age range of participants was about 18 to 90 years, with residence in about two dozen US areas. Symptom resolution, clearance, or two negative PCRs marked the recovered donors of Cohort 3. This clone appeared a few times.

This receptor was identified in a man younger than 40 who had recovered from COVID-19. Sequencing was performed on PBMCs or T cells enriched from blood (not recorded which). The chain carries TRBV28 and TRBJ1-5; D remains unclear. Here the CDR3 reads CASHRSSNQPQHF. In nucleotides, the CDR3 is TGTGCCAGCCACAGATCAAGCAATCAGCCCCAGCATTTT.